The TCR beta chain under discussion was sequenced for a study of human thymus T cells (dated by TCRdb to the early 2020s). About the study as a whole: The study described the TCR alpha and beta repertoires in under 10 infant thymus samples and a few matching peripheral blood samples. Donor ages ranged from 7 to 244 days, and the cohort comprised five to seven male and two female infants. What the work shows at the level of the full study, not this receptor alone: On average, thymus samples gave roughly 800,000 unique TCRB clonotypes, whereas blood samples gave approximately 84,000. Usage of V and J gene segments appeared to be biased in both the thymic and the peripheral blood repertoires. The related research found that thymic TCR repertoires overlapped highly between unrelated individuals.

Inclusive of the bounding cysteine and phenylalanine, the CDR3 is 13 residues long. Just the 39-base CDR3 DNA is kept, in frame starting at base 1. The trim is 0 bases for V and 5 bases for J, with a gap of 8 bases between the germline ends. The germline V gene yields LGHNA for CDR1 and YNFKEQ for CDR2. On this clone itself: It has no known antigen specificity. One base away there is no much larger clone; base qualities are not given.

The immunoSEQ multiplex PCR assay was used to amplify the TCRB and TCRAD loci from a standardized quantity of quality-controlled genomic DNA. The amplicons spanned the V(D)J region and were long enough to cover the CDR3 and allow V and J genes to be identified. The commercial immunoSEQ service was used to sequence amplicons on an Illumina platform. The paper's processing steps were these. Primer bias and sequencing errors were corrected as previously described, and TCRAD and TCRB were defined on the basis of the IMGT database. Analysis of the repertoires was done with immunoSEQ Analyzer 3.0 and VDJTools and included basic statistics, V/J segment usage, diversity estimates, rarefaction and pairwise overlap. Diversity was estimated using the Chao1, ChaoE, Efron-Thisted, Shannon and inverse Simpson indices, and was also estimated on datasets down-sampled to the size of the smallest sample. Repertoire overlap was determined by strict matching of CDR3 nucleotide sequence, V gene and J gene, and Jaccard-based multidimensional scaling clustering was applied. TCRdb carries this immuneACCESS record with in-frame sequences only. Its versions omit some clonotypes, under half of them owing to an unresolved V gene in the studies checked, with the rest unexplained. V, J and clone size are those of that table, while D and trimming were read from the DNA. This sample lists about 78,000 clones; roughly 96% were detected once. Roughly 0.031% of the sample is in the top ten clones.

Thymus tissue was collected as surgical resects that were removed during corrective cardiac surgery. Donors were immunologically healthy infants undergoing open corrective cardiac surgery for congenital heart defects in Finland. Thymocytes were released mechanically from tissue and stored at -70 °C as pellets of roughly 8.5-32 million cells. Genomic DNA was extracted from frozen cell pellets with a QIAsymphony instrument. The material sequenced was thymus tissue. This TCR came from a boy in the first two years of life with a congenital heart defect but otherwise immunologically healthy. This receptor chain uses TRBV4-2 and TRBJ2-7; too little of a D gene remains to name it. For the CDR3, the sequence is CASSQDPVDEQYF. In nucleotides, the sequence is TGTGCCAGCAGCCAAGATCCCGTCGACGAGCAGTACTTC.